A single sample gave rise to the 27 T cell receptor beta chains below, sequenced in a study of T cell responses to AZD1222 COVID-19 vaccine. This table comes from immunoSEQ multiplex PCR, and its TCRdb copy is limited to in-frame clones, with some not included. The data show some 99,000 clones, with about four fifths seen just once and over 12% held by the top ten. The sequencing here drew on peripheral blood, taken 28 days after the second AZD1222 dose. The source is an adult who received the AZD1222 COVID-19 vaccine.

The chain uses TRBV5-1 and TRBJ1-2; D is uncertain. Between the trimmed V and J ends, which lost 0 bases and 8 bases, there was a span of 14 bases. Germline V CDR1 and CDR2: SGHRS, YFSETQ. This CDR3 region has 14 residues. DNA of the CDR3: TGCGCCAGCAGCTTGGTAGGGCGGCAATCGGGCTACACCTTC. Translating gives CASSLVGRQSGYTF.

The rearrangement joins TRBV7-9 to TRBJ2-7; 7 nucleotides line up with TRBD1. The CDR3 consists of 14 residues. The junction had 10 bases not matched to a gene; V was cut back by 4 bases and J by 7 bases. The germline CDR1 and CDR2 sequences are SEHNR and FQNEAQ (reference sequence). The CDR3 spells CASSSGQSNLEQYF. The CDR3 nucleotides are TGTGCCAGCAGCTCGGGACAGTCTAATTTGGAGCAGTACTTC.

This chain uses TRBV11-3 with TRBJ2-7, with a tentative D call TRBD1 (5 bases). The germline V gene has CDR1 SGHNT and CDR2 YENEEA. The V end lost 3 bases, the J end lost 3 bases, and 15 bases lay between the germline ends. The CDR3 runs 15 residues. CDR3 DNA: TGTGCCAGCAGCTTCCAGGGCACCAAGAACTACGAGCAGTACTTC. Protein product: CASSFQGTKNYEQYF.

J is TRBJ2-1 and V is TRBV29-1; D call uncertain. Looked up from germline, CDR1 is SQVTM and CDR2 is ANQGSEA. There are 15 residues in the CDR3. Trimming removed 4 bases at V and 7 bases at J, with 20 bases between. CDR3 coding DNA: TGCAGCGTTGGTAGTCGGCTATCCCCCGGGAATGAGCAGTTCTTC. It translates to CSVGSRLSPGNEQFF.

The V call is TRBV2, the J call TRBJ2-2, with 11 bases matching TRBD2. Losses at the gene ends were 6 bases for V and 6 bases for J; bases not matched to a gene: 6. The CDR3 covers 15 residues. CDR1 and CDR2 from the germline V gene are SNHLY and FYNNEI. CDR3 loop: CASSLAGGPSGELFF. DNA for the CDR3: TGTGCCAGCAGCTTAGCGGGAGGGCCCTCCGGGGAGCTGTTTTTT.

This clone was seen more than once but under ten times. The chain uses TRBV29-1 and TRBJ2-1, with D possibly TRBD2 on 6 matching bases. V lost 3 bases and J lost 0, with 6 bases in between. The CDR3 sequence is 13 residues long. Germline V gene lookup returns CDR1 SQVTM and CDR2 ANQGSEA. The CDR3 nucleotides are TGCAGCGTTGACGGGGGCTCCTACAATGAGCAGTTCTTC. Encoded protein: CSVDGGSYNEQFF.

CDR3 nucleotide sequence: TGTGCCGCGGCGCCCGGGACAGGACTCTACGAGCAGTACTTC. This codes for CAAAPGTGLYEQYF. The rearrangement joins TRBV6-5 to TRBJ2-7; TRBD1 agrees at 8 bases. The V gene's germline CDR1 is MNHEY and CDR2 SVGAGI. The CDR3 has 14 amino acids. With V trimmed by 11 bases and J by 3 bases, 12 bases remained unmatched.

The chain links TRBV20-1 to TRBJ1-2, with 7 bases matching TRBD1. The CDR3 is 11 amino acids. Germline V gene lookup returns CDR1 DFQATT and CDR2 SNEGSKA (reference sequence). J lost 8 bases, V lost 5 bases, and 5 bases had no gene match. CDR3 sequence reads: CSAPGQLGYTF. The CDR3 nucleotides are TGCAGTGCTCCGGGACAGTTGGGCTACACCTTC.

The chain couples TRBV9 to TRBJ2-5, with 8 bases fitting TRBD2. The V gene end was trimmed by 4 bases and the J gene end by 0 bases; junction bases not matched to a gene: 5. The CDR3 length is 15 residues. The germline V gene has CDR1 SGDLS and CDR2 YYNGEE. The CDR3 DNA is TGTGCCAGCAGCTCCGGGACTAGTGACCAAGAGACCCAGTACTTC. It specifies CASSSGTSDQETQYF.

The rearrangement joins TRBV4-1 to TRBJ2-5; D might be TRBD2 (6 bases). Trimming pared 7 bases from V and 2 bases from J, leaving 11 bases between. Per germline, CDR1 MGHRA and CDR2 YSYEKL. CDR3 length equals 13 residues. The CDR3 DNA is TGCGCCAGCAATGAGGCGGGACAAGAGACCCAGTACTTC. Its protein product is CASNEAGQETQYF.

This rearrangement joins TRBV7-8 to TRBJ2-2; 7 bases match TRBD2. The ends lost 1 base at V and 3 bases at J; junction bases unmatched: 8. The CDR3 contains 17 residues. Looked up from germline, CDR1 is SGHVS and CDR2 is FQNEAQ. CDR3 nucleotides: TGTGCCAGCAGCTTAGGCGAAGCGGGGCGGTACACCGGGGAGCTGTTTTTT. Amino acids: CASSLGEAGRYTGELFF.

J is TRBJ2-2 and V is TRBV7-3, with D perhaps matching TRBD1 (5 bases). CDR3 size: 17 residues. From germline, CDR1 is SGHTA and CDR2 FQGTGA. Trimming removed 1 base from V and 4 bases from J, with 16 bases in between. CDR3 coding DNA: TGTGCCAGCAGCTTAAACCAGGGCGGAAGAAGCACCGGGGAGCTGTTTTTT. Its translation: CASSLNQGGRSTGELFF.

The V gene is TRBV6-6, the J gene TRBJ2-3, with D unresolved. The CDR3 has 16 residues. Trimming shortened V by 2 bases and J by 6 bases, and 18 bases separated the two germline ends. Per the germline V gene, CDR1 is MNHNY and CDR2 is SVGAGI (reference sequence). The CDR3 region is CASSYRGRAKTDTQYF. DNA of the CDR3: TGTGCCAGCAGTTACCGAGGCAGAGCAAAGACGGATACGCAGTATTTT.

This chain joins TRBV9 and TRBJ2-7; TRBD2 might be the D (5 bases). The V end was cut by 0 bases, the J end by 2 bases, with 21 bases between. CDR1 and CDR2 from the germline V gene are SGDLS and YYNGEE. This CDR3 comprises 18 residues. The CDR3: CASSVGTATTRVTYEQYF. As DNA, the CDR3 is TGTGCCAGCAGCGTAGGAACAGCGACTACGCGGGTAACCTACGAGCAGTACTTC.

The chain carries TRBV3-1 (or the pseudogene TRBV3-2) and TRBJ1-2; TRBD1 matches 7 bases. Trimming took 3 bases from V and 1 from J; bases not matched to a gene: 5. CDR1 is LGHDT and CDR2 is YNNKEL in the germline V gene (reference sequence). The CDR3 runs to 15 residues. CDR3 sequence: CASSHGGQSNYGYTF. The CDR3 DNA follows: TGTGCCAGCAGCCATGGGGGACAGAGTAACTATGGCTACACCTTC.

The rearrangement links TRBV7-2 to TRBJ2-4, with 10 bases fitting TRBD1. Germline CDR1 SGHTA, CDR2 FQGNSA. The CDR3 has 14 residues. Trimming cost V 4 bases and J 7 bases; bases outside gene matches: 4. CDR3 bases: TGTGCCAGCAGCTCGACAGGGGGCTGGAACATTCAGTACTTC. This encodes CASSSTGGWNIQYF.

This sequence joins TRBV6-5 and TRBJ2-7, with 9 bases that match TRBD2. This CDR3 has 14 residues. Germline V gene sequence: CDR1 MNHEY, CDR2 SVGAGI. V was clipped by 7 bases and J by 4 bases; unmatched bases: 8. As DNA, the CDR3 is TGTGCCAGCACTTCACGGACTAGCGAATACGAGCAGTACTTC. Protein product: CASTSRTSEYEQYF.

This rearrangement joins TRBV11-1 to TRBJ1-2; D remains ambiguous. CDR1 SGHAT and CDR2 FQDESV come from the germline V gene (reference sequence). The CDR3 consists of 14 residues. Trimming shortened V by 5 bases and J by 1 base, and 11 bases separated the two germline ends. The CDR3 DNA sequence: TGTGCCAGCAGCCCCGCTGGGAATAACTATGGCTACACCTTC. Amino acids: CASSPAGNNYGYTF.

J is TRBJ1-1 and V is TRBV6-5; the match to TRBD1 covers 9 bases. From germline, CDR1 is MNHEY and CDR2 SVGAGI. Losses at the gene ends were 2 bases for V and 4 bases for J; bases not matched to a gene: 8. CDR3 length equals 16 residues. CDR3 coding DNA: TGTGCCAGCAGTTACAAACGGCCGGGACAGGGCACTGAAGCTTTCTTT. It encodes CASSYKRPGQGTEAFF.

The chain recombines TRBV5-1 with TRBJ2-7; D is undetermined. The germline V gene has CDR1 SGHRS and CDR2 YFSETQ. The ends were cut back, 4 bases at V and 5 bases at J, with 16 bases in the middle. The CDR3 length is 14 residues. CDR3 amino acids: CASSLIVASDEQYF. Written as DNA, the CDR3 is TGCGCCAGCAGCCTAATTGTCGCTTCGGACGAGCAGTACTTC.

This clone was counted between two and nine times. The sample has other DNA sequences that encode this CDR3 too. The chain recombines TRBV10-2 with TRBJ1-1; D not certain. V dropped 3 bases and J dropped 1 base, with 6 bases sitting between them. The CDR3 spans 13 residues. The V gene's germline CDR1 is WSHSY and CDR2 SAAADI. The DNA for the CDR3 is TGCGCCAGCAGTGAAAATACGAACACTGAAGCTTTCTTT. This encodes CASSENTNTEAFF.

The chain employs TRBV4-1 and TRBJ2-6, with D hard to call. The CDR3 is made up of 17 amino acids. V gave up 1 base and J gave up 0 bases, with 10 bases separating them. The germline CDR1 and CDR2 sequences are MGHRA and YSYEKL. The CDR3 DNA follows: TGCGCCAGCAGCCAAGGGGCTCGACCCTCTGGGGCCAACGTCCTGACTTTC. It codes for CASSQGARPSGANVLTF.

J is TRBJ2-7 and V is TRBV9; the D gene is possibly TRBD1 (5 bases). The germline V gene encodes CDR1 SGDLS and CDR2 YYNGEE. This CDR3 comprises 16 residues. The V end was cut by 0 bases, the J end by 2 bases, with 15 bases between. The DNA of the CDR3 is TGTGCCAGCAGCGTAGAGGCAGGGTCTTCTACCTACGAGCAGTACTTC. Translating it yields CASSVEAGSSTYEQYF.

This chain connects TRBV9 to TRBJ2-3; D might be TRBD2 (6 bases). V lost 4 bases to trimming and J lost 4 bases, with 10 bases between them. This CDR3 comprises 13 residues. Germline values: CDR1 SGDLS, CDR2 YYNGEE. The CDR3, as DNA: TGTGCCAGCAGCCCCGGGGGAGCAGATACGCAGTATTTT. Its translation: CASSPGGADTQYF.

The chain links TRBV7-8 to TRBJ2-1, with 14 bases matching TRBD2. V shed 5 bases and J 1 base; nucleotides not matched to a gene: 1. Germline-derived CDR1 and CDR2 are SGHVS and FQNEAQ. The CDR3 extends over 16 amino acids. Here the CDR3 DNA reads TGTGCCAGCAGCCGACTAGCGGGGGGGTCCTACAATGAGCAGTTCTTC. It is translated as CASSRLAGGSYNEQFF.

The V gene is TRBV18, the J gene TRBJ1-2; no firm D call. Germline V CDR1 and CDR2: KGHSH, LQKENI. V lost 4 bases and J 0 bases, leaving 3 bases between the germline ends. The CDR3 runs to 12 residues. The CDR3 DNA follows: TGTGCCAGCTCACTCTCTAACTATGGCTACACCTTC. Its protein product is CASSLSNYGYTF. Based on the CDR3 plus reference TRBV18 and TRBJ1-2, the full variable domain is NAGVMQNPRHLVRRRGQEARLRCSPMKGHSHVYWYRQLPEEGLKFMVYLQKENIIDESGMPKERFSAEFPKEGPSILRIQQVVRGDSAAYFCASSLSNYGYTFGSGTRLTVV.

This chain connects TRBV2 to TRBJ1-3, with TRBD1 matching over 7 bases. This CDR3 has 17 amino acids. Losses at the gene ends were 3 bases for V and 1 base for J; bases not matched to a gene: 9. Germline CDR1 SNHLY, CDR2 FYNNEI. This CDR3 is CASSEPGQQGSGNTIYF. CDR3 DNA sequence: TGTGCCAGCAGTGAGCCGGGACAACAGGGGTCTGGAAACACCATATATTTT.